The T cell receptor beta chain described here comes from a study of Graves' ophthalmopathy and Graves' hyperthyroidism. Broader study findings: Ophthalmopathy progression prediction by the model yielded a sensitivity of 60% to 71% and a specificity of approximately 72%.

Amplification from RNA transcripts yielded the TCR beta CDR3 regions. Second-round multiplex PCR came after first-round RT-PCR with HTBI primers. From the multiplex PCR reads, TCRdb called clonotypes with MiXCR, one entry per CDR3 protein. The sample yields roughly 480,000 distinct CDR3 sequences, approximately 14% seen once. This clonotype was recorded many times. Its target is not known. Patients were left out if they had other autoimmune diseases, uncontrolled infections, pregnancy or lactation. What supplied the PBMCs was more than 7.5 ml of fresh peripheral blood. V lost 5 bases, J lost 2 bases, and 10 bases lay in between. The CDR3 is 12 amino acids. Per germline, CDR1 DFQATT and CDR2 SNEGSKA (reference sequence).

The sequenced sample was blood. The TCR sequence derives from a woman younger than 45 with Graves' ophthalmopathy. This chain uses TRBV20-1 with TRBJ2-7; D is possibly TRBD1 (6 bases). CDR3 bases: TGCAGTGCTCAGGGGCCTACCTACGAGCAGTACTTC. It is translated as CSAQGPTYEQYF.